The 7 T cell receptor beta chains in this list originate from one sample, sequenced in a study of blood T cells in healthy people across ages. PCR was performed a second time for roughly 7 to 12 cycles using a sample-barcoded 5' primer and a J-beta primer mix. MiXCR was run by TCRdb on the 5' RACE reads, yielding one entry per CDR3 protein. Of 1.5 million to 2 million distinct CDR3 sequences in the sample, 49% were seen once. Sequencing used blood. Receptors were obtained from a woman aged 40 to 50 in good health.

The genes are TRBV6-2 or TRBV6-3 and TRBJ2-3; D is ambiguous. There are 10 residues in the CDR3. Between the trimmed V and J ends, which lost 8 bases and 6 bases, there was a span of 6 bases. CDR1 and CDR2 (germline): MNHEY, SVGEGT. Written as DNA, the CDR3 is TGTGCCAGCGCCTTTGATACGCAGTATTTT. Translating gives CASAFDTQYF.

This sequence joins TRBV21-1 and TRBJ2-5. TRBV21-1 is deemed a pseudogene. The CDR3 length is 17 residues. The CDR3 here is CASSKALRRSIQETQYF. The CDR3 nucleotides read TGTGCCAGCAGCAAAGCGCTAAGGCGGTCGATCCAAGAGACCCAGTACTTC.

This clonotype has a handful of counts. V and J are TRBV28 and TRBJ1-2; tentatively, D is TRBD1 (6 bases). Trimming removed 7 bases at V and 0 bases at J, with 21 bases between. Per the germline V gene, CDR1 is MDHEN and CDR2 is SYDVKM. This CDR3 is 17 amino acids long. The CDR3 sequence is CASNGGPIVISNYGYTF. The CDR3 region has the DNA TGTGCCAGCAACGGGGGGCCTATAGTGATATCTAACTATGGCTACACCTTC.

The chain combines TRBV20-1 with TRBJ2-3; 12 nucleotides agree with TRBD2. Germline V gene lookup returns CDR1 DFQATT and CDR2 SNEGSKA (reference sequence). V shed 3 bases, J shed 5 bases, and the junction held 3 bases outside the gene matches. The CDR3 totals 14 residues. The chain's CDR3 is CSARASGREDTQYF. The DNA of the CDR3 is TGCAGTGCTAGGGCTAGCGGGAGGGAAGATACGCAGTATTTT.

This chain links TRBV20-1 with TRBJ2-3, with D tentatively TRBD1 (5 bases). V dropped 6 bases and J dropped 6 bases, with 16 bases sitting between them. This CDR3 is 13 amino acids long. Germline V lookup: CDR1 DFQATT, CDR2 SNEGSKA (reference sequence). The CDR3 loop is CSAQIPRGDTQYF. CDR3 coding DNA: TGCAGTGCCCAAATTCCTAGGGGTGATACGCAGTATTTT.

The chain links TRBV20-1 to TRBJ2-7; D not resolved. Germline lookup yields CDR1 DFQATT and CDR2 SNEGSKA (reference sequence). The length of the CDR3 is 15 residues. The V end lost 3 bases, the J end lost 2 bases, and 17 bases lay between the germline ends. The CDR3 DNA is TGCAGTGCTAGTCATGCCACAGATATGGCCTACGAGCAGTACTTC. It translates to CSASHATDMAYEQYF.

The V gene is TRBV5-5, the J gene TRBJ1-1, with D unclear. The CDR3 length is 14 residues. Germline CDR1 SGHKS, CDR2 YYEKEE (reference sequence). Trimming took 4 bases from V and 7 from J, leaving 17 bases between them. The CDR3 protein is CASSVDGSGIEAFF. As DNA, the CDR3 is TGTGCCAGCAGCGTGGATGGGTCCGGTATTGAAGCTTTCTTT.